The 24 T cell receptor beta chains below all came from one sample that was sequenced in a study of blood T cells in healthy people across ages. A second PCR of about 7 to 11 cycles used a sample-barcoded 5' primer and a J-beta primer mix. TCRdb re-analysed the 5' RACE reads in MiXCR, keeping a single row per CDR3 protein. The data show roughly 1,000,000 distinct CDR3 sequences, 25% seen once. These data were likewise used in another study, on T cells of mothers and their children.

The sequenced sample was blood. These receptors all come from a girl aged 2 to 9 in good health.

To note about this clonotype: One junction end does not reproduce the germline sequence, and a read error may be involved. The chain recombines TRBV13 with TRBJ1-2; D ambiguous. CDR1 is PRHDT and CDR2 is FYEKMQ in the germline V gene (reference sequence). This CDR3 region has 11 residues. In DNA, the CDR3 is TGTGCCTGCAGCAATCAGGACGGCTACACCTTC. It yields the protein CACSNQDGYTF.

The V gene is TRBV29-1, the J gene TRBJ1-4; D is uncertain. V was clipped by 0 bases and J by 4 bases, with 12 bases between them. The CDR3 sequence is 15 residues long. CDR1 SQVTM and CDR2 ANQGSEA come from the germline V gene. As DNA, the CDR3 is TGCAGCGTTGAAGATTTGGCCAGTAGTAATGAAAAACTGTTTTTT. The encoded protein is CSVEDLASSNEKLFF. The full variable domain, completed using reference TRBV29-1 and TRBJ1-4, is SAVISQKPSRDICQRGTSLTIQCQVDSQVTMMFWYRQQPGQSLTLIATANQGSEATYESGFVIDKFPISRPNLTFSTLTVSNMSPEDSSIYLCSVEDLASSNEKLFFGSGTQLSVL.

The table lists this clonotype with a few counts. The V and J genes are TRBV4-3 and TRBJ2-5; D might be TRBD1 (6 bases). The DNA end favors TRBJ2-7, so the J call may be wrong. CDR1 is LGHNA and CDR2 is YSLEER in the germline V gene. The CDR3 has 14 residues. This CDR3 reads CASSQDRGDYEQYF. As DNA, the CDR3 is TGCGCCAGCAGCCAAGACAGGGGCGACTACGAGCAGTACTTC.

This clonotype showed up many times. J is TRBJ2-7 and V is TRBV11-2; 7 nucleotides align to TRBD1. J lost 2 bases, V lost 3 bases, and 4 bases had no gene match. This CDR3 has 14 amino acids. Germline V gene lookup returns CDR1 SGHAT and CDR2 FQNNGV. The CDR3 DNA is TGTGCCAGCAGCTTGGGGACAGTTCCCTACGAGCAGTACTTC. It codes for CASSLGTVPYEQYF. Complete variable domain (other parts from reference TRBV11-2 and TRBJ2-7): EAGVAQSPRYKIIEKRQSVAFWCNPISGHATLYWYQQILGQGPKLLIQFQNNGVVDDSQLPKDRFSAERLKGVDSTLKIQPAKLEDSAVYLCASSLGTVPYEQYFGPGTRLTVT.

This clonotype was counted between two and nine times. This chain joins TRBV4-1 and TRBJ1-3; D is uncertain. Germline CDR1 MGHRA, CDR2 YSYEKL. Trimming took 4 bases from V and 7 from J, leaving 26 bases between them. The CDR3 totals 18 residues. CDR3 residues: CASSPLGMKRRQENTIYF. In nucleotides, the CDR3 is TGCGCCAGCAGCCCTCTTGGGATGAAGCGGAGGCAGGAGAACACCATATATTTT.

This clonotype has only a few counts. The rearrangement links TRBV20-1 to TRBJ2-5; D assignment may be TRBD1 or TRBD2 (5 bases each). V lost 5 bases, J lost 10 bases, and 35 bases lay in between. CDR1 and CDR2 from the germline V gene are DFQATT and SNEGSKA (reference sequence). The CDR3 has 18 residues. The DNA of the CDR3 is TGCAGTGCTGCTTTGGAGAGGGGAGATTTGTCATCGGCGAGAGGCCAGTACTTC. It yields the protein CSAALERGDLSSARGQYF.

This clonotype was seen more than once but under ten times. The chain has TRBV18 and TRBJ2-3; D call uncertain. Germline values: CDR1 KGHSH, CDR2 LQKENI. Trimming took off 5 bases at V and 5 bases at J, with 11 bases between the two ends. The CDR3 extends over 13 amino acids. Here the CDR3 DNA reads TGTGCCAGCTCAAGTAAAAAGGGAGATACGCAGTATTTT. It is translated as CASSSKKGDTQYF.

This clonotype was observed a few times. In DNA, the CDR3 is TGTGCCATCAATGACGTATTTTCCCTCTATGGCTACACCTTC. It is translated as CAINDVFSLYGYTF. The rearrangement links TRBV10-3 to TRBJ1-2, with D unresolved. Trimming cost V 7 bases and J 4 bases, with 16 bases left between them. The CDR3 is 14 residues long. Per the germline V gene, CDR1 is ENHRY and CDR2 is SYGVKD.

This clonotype was recorded a few times. At one end, the junction sequence differs from germline, possibly due to a read error. V and J are TRBV6-5 and TRBJ1-6; D is undetermined. This CDR3 is 13 amino acids long. The V gene's germline CDR1 is MNHEY and CDR2 SVGAGI. The CDR3 coding sequence is TGTGCCTGCAGTTTGGACTGGGATTCACCCCTCCACTTT. It yields the protein CACSLDWDSPLHF.

This clonotype appeared a few times. The rearrangement joins TRBV20-1 to TRBJ2-3; D unclear. CDR3 length: 13 residues. V lost 3 bases to trimming and J lost 6 bases, with 13 bases between them. In germline, CDR1 is DFQATT, CDR2 SNEGSKA (reference sequence). For the CDR3, the DNA is TGCAGTGCTAGTTTGCGGTCGATTGATACGCAGTATTTT. Its protein product is CSASLRSIDTQYF.

The gene calls are TRBV20-1 and TRBJ2-4, with 10 positions matching TRBD2. CDR1 and CDR2 (germline): DFQATT, SNEGSKA (reference sequence). Trimming removed 2 bases from V and 1 base from J; junction bases left unmatched: 2. This CDR3 region has 15 residues. This chain's CDR3 is CSARLAGEAKNIQYF. CDR3 nucleotides: TGCAGTGCTAGACTAGCGGGAGAGGCCAAAAACATTCAGTACTTC.

A few counts support this clonotype. This rearrangement joins TRBV10-3 to TRBJ2-1, with D unclear. CDR1 and CDR2 (germline): ENHRY, SYGVKD. V shed 7 bases and J shed 7 bases, with 17 bases lying between them. The CDR3 covers 14 residues. For the CDR3, the DNA is TGTGCCATCACTAGGAAAGCCCCAGCTAATGAGCAGTTCTTC. It codes for CAITRKAPANEQFF.

This chain uses TRBV6-5 with TRBJ1-5, with TRBD1 matching 7 bases. After removal of 5 bases from V and 6 bases from J, the junction contained 10 bases not matched to a gene. There are 15 residues in the CDR3. From germline, CDR1 is MNHEY and CDR2 SVGAGI. The CDR3 region has the DNA TGTGCCAGCAGTCAAAGGGGGCAGGGAAGTCAGCCCCAGCATTTT. Its translation is CASSQRGQGSQPQHF.

The chain couples TRBV7-2 to TRBJ2-5; D is possibly TRBD2 (6 bases). The J call may be wrong; the DNA end is better matched by TRBJ2-1. The CDR3 sequence is 13 residues long. Germline CDR1 is SGHTA and CDR2 is FQGNSA. The CDR3 spells CASRASADNEQFF. Here the CDR3 DNA reads TGTGCCAGCAGGGCTAGCGCGGACAATGAGCAGTTCTTC.

The chain is built from TRBV12-3 or TRBV12-4 and TRBJ1-1, with TRBD1 matching over 8 bases. V trimming: 5 bases; J trimming: 1 base; junction bases outside the gene matches: 6. CDR3 length equals 15 residues. This CDR3 is CASSLPGQENTEAFF. Written as DNA, the CDR3 is TGTGCCAGCAGTCTCCCGGGACAGGAGAACACTGAAGCTTTCTTT.

This clonotype appeared a few times. J is TRBJ2-5 and V is TRBV7-8, with D tentatively TRBD1 or TRBD2 (5 bases each). Matching the DNA end better, TRBJ2-1 makes the J call doubtful. The CDR3 has 15 amino acids. Germline CDR1 and CDR2: SGHVS and FQNEAQ. The CDR3 spells CASSSSGTLHNEQFF. The CDR3 coding sequence is TGTGCCAGCTCCTCCTCCGGGACCCTTCACAATGAGCAGTTCTTC.

The V call is TRBV4-2, the J call TRBJ2-7; perhaps TRBD2 as D (5 bases). CDR1 is LGHNA and CDR2 is YNFKEQ in the germline V gene. The CDR3 consists of 14 residues. V lost 1 base to trimming and J lost 7 bases, with 14 bases between them. The CDR3 bases are TGTGCCAGCAGCCAAGTCGGGGTTCTGGGTGAGCAGTACTTC. Its translation is CASSQVGVLGEQYF.

The chain has TRBV12-3 or TRBV12-4 and TRBJ2-1; TRBD1 matches 7 bases. The CDR3 is made up of 12 amino acids. J lost 8 bases, V lost 10 bases, and 8 bases had no gene match. The DNA of the CDR3 is TGTGCCACCAACACAGGGGACGATGAGCAGTTCTTC. As protein: CATNTGDDEQFF.

In its sample, this clonotype was seen a few times. The genes are TRBV6-2 or TRBV6-3 and TRBJ2-2, with unresolved D. Germline V gene sequence: CDR1 MNHEY, CDR2 SVGEGT. This CDR3 spans 14 amino acids. CDR3 residues: CATLVYANTGELFF. CDR3 DNA: TGTGCAACTCTGGTATACGCGAACACCGGGGAGCTGTTTTTT.

The chain has TRBV7-9 and TRBJ2-3; D is unresolved. V dropped 6 bases and J dropped 4 bases, with 8 bases sitting between them. Germline CDR1 is SEHNR and CDR2 is FQNEAQ (reference sequence). This CDR3 is built from 12 residues. This CDR3 reads CASRLLPDTQYF. The CDR3 DNA reads as TGTGCCAGCAGACTACTACCAGATACGCAGTATTTT.

This sequence joins TRBV24-1 and TRBJ2-6; a possible D gene is TRBD2 (6 bases). The ends were cut back, 9 bases at V and 0 bases at J, with 11 bases in the middle. This CDR3 has 15 amino acids. Germline V gene lookup returns CDR1 KGHDR and CDR2 SFDVKD. This CDR3 reads CATGTGDSGANVLTF. CDR3 nucleotides: TGTGCCACCGGGACGGGAGACTCTGGGGCCAACGTCCTGACTTTC.

This chain connects TRBV2 to TRBJ1-2, with D maybe TRBD1 (6 bases). The V end lost 2 bases, the J end lost 5 bases, and 15 bases lay between the germline ends. Germline V CDR1 and CDR2: SNHLY, FYNNEI. The CDR3 contains 15 residues. DNA of the CDR3: TGTGCCAGCAGTGAACTGGCAATGGGGGCTTATGGCTACACCTTC. Its protein product is CASSELAMGAYGYTF. Full variable domain (rest looked up from reference TRBV2 and TRBJ1-2): EPEVTQTPSHQVTQMGQEVILRCVPISNHLYFYWYRQILGQKVEFLVSFYNNEISEKSEIFDDQFSVERPDGSNFTLKIRSTKLEDSAMYFCASSELAMGAYGYTFGSGTRLTVV.

V gene TRBV11-3 combines with J gene TRBJ2-1; weak D call: TRBD1 (6 bases). CDR1 and CDR2 from the germline V gene are SGHNT and YENEEA. The CDR3 has 16 amino acids. Trimming left V 1 base short and J 6 bases short, with 16 bases between. The CDR3 bases are TGTGCCAGCAGCTTAGGGGGCACAGGGAAAGGCAATGAGCAGTTCTTC. The encoded protein is CASSLGGTGKGNEQFF.

This clonotype occurred a few times. The chain employs TRBV7-9 and TRBJ2-7, with 7 bases that match TRBD1. The CDR3 consists of 13 residues. Germline V gives CDR1 SEHNR, CDR2 FQNEAQ (reference sequence). Trimming took 5 bases from V and 5 from J; bases not matched to a gene: 6. The CDR3 sequence: CASSPLGQNEQYF. CDR3 nucleotide sequence: TGTGCCAGCAGCCCCTTGGGACAGAACGAGCAGTACTTC.